The clone carrying this TCR beta chain was observed many times. At the time of active disease, bone marrow was collected from every patient. The record originates from a study of read filtering for tumor transcriptome and immune sequencing. For the study at large: Revised staging placed roughly 8 patients in R-ISS I, about 17 in II, 7 in III. Per sample, TCR-region reads ranged about 4.05 to 11 million by IR-seq, roughly 80 to 1273 by RNA-seq.

Germline lookup yields CDR1 SGHRS and CDR2 YFSETQ. V gave up 4 bases and J gave up 7 bases; unmatched junction bases: 11. The CDR3 sequence is 16 residues long. The library was built from roughly 400 ng RNA with molecular barcoded adaptors for alpha/delta and beta/gamma chains. TCRdb re-called the reads through MiXCR, storing one row per CDR3 protein. The sample includes fewer than 100,000 distinct CDR3 sequences, 9% to 15% of them seen just once. This chain joins TRBV5-1 and TRBJ2-1; 10 positions match TRBD2. This sequence was found in a donor aged 40 or older with multiple myeloma. Material for sequencing was a population of CD138-negative cells sorted from bone marrow. CDR3 bases: TGCGCCAGCAGCCCCCCTAGCGGGAGACGAGGAAATGAGCAGTTCTTC. Its translation: CASSPPSGRRGNEQFF.